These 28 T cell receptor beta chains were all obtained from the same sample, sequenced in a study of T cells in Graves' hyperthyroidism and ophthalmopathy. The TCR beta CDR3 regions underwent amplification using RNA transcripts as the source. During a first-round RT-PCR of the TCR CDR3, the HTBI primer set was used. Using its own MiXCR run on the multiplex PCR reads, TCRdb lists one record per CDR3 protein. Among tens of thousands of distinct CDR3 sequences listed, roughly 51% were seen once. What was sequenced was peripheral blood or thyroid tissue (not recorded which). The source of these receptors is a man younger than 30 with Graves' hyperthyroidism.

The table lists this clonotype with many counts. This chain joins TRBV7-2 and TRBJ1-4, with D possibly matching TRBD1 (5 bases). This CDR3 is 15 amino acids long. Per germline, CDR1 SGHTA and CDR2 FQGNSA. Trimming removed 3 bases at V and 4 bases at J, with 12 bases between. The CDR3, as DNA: TGTGCCAGCAGCTTGGGGCGGACGATTAATGAAAAACTGTTTTTT. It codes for CASSLGRTINEKLFF.

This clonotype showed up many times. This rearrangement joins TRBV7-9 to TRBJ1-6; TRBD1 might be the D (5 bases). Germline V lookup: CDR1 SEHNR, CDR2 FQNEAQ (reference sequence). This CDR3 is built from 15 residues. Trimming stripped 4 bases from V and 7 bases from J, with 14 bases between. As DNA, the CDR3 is TGTGCCAGCAGCTCTCGGGACTCCGAAAATTCACCCCTCCACTTT. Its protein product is CASSSRDSENSPLHF.

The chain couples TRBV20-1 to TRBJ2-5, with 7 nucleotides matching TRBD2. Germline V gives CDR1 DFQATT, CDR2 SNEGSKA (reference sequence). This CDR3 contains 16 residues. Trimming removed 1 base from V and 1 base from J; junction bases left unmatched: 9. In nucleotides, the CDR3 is TGCAGTGCTAGAGTGGGGAGGGGCGCGTTCCAAGAGACCCAGTACTTC. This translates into CSARVGRGAFQETQYF.

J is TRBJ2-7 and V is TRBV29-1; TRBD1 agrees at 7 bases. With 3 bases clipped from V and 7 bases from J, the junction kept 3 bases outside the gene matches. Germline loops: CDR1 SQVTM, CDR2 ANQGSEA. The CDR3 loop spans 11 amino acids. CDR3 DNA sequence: TGCAGCGTTGACTCACAGGGGGAGCAGTACTTC. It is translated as CSVDSQGEQYF.

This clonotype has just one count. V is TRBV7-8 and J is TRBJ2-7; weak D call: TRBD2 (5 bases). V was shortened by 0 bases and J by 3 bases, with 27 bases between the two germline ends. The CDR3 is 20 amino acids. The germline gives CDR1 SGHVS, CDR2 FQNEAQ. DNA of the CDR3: TGTGCCAGCAGCTTAGCGGTAGGTGACCTGGAGGAGGAACCCAACTACGAGCAGTACTTC. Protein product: CASSLAVGDLEEEPNYEQYF.

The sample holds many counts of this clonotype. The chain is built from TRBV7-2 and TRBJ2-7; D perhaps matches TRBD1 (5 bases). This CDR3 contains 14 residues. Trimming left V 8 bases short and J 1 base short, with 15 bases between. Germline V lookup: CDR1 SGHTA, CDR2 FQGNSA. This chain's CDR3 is CASRQGPTSYEQYF. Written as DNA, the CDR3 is TGTGCCAGCCGCCAGGGCCCGACGTCCTACGAGCAGTACTTC.

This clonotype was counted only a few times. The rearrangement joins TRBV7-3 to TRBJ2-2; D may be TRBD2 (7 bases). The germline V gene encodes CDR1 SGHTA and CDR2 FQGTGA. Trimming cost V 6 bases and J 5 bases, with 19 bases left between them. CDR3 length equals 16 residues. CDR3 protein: CASSFHRGAGTGELFF. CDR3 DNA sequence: TGTGCCAGCAGTTTTCACCGGGGGGCGGGTACCGGGGAGCTGTTTTTT.

CDR3 coding DNA: TGTGCCATCAGTGAGGCGGGAGGGCCGAGGACCCAGTACTTC. Its protein is CAISEAGGPRTQYF. The rearrangement joins TRBV10-3 to TRBJ2-5, with 9 bases aligning to TRBD2. CDR3 length equals 14 residues. Germline trimming cut 2 bases from V and 7 bases from J; bases unmatched to any gene: 5. The germline V gene encodes CDR1 ENHRY and CDR2 SYGVKD.

CDR3 loop: CASRGGGTGQNTEAFF. Written as DNA, the CDR3 is TGTGCCAGCAGGGGAGGTGGGACAGGGCAGAACACTGAAGCTTTCTTT. The chain joins TRBV7-2 to TRBJ1-1; 9 nucleotides agree with TRBD1. J lost 1 base, V lost 6 bases, and 9 bases had no gene match. Germline V gene data show CDR1 as SGHTA and CDR2 as FQGNSA. CDR3 length equals 16 residues.

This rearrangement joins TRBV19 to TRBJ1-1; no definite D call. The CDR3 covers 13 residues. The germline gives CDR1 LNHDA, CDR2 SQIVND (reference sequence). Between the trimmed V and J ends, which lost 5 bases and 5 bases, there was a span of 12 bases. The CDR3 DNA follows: TGTGCCAGTAGTTGGCAGCCGAGTACTGAAGCTTTCTTT. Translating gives CASSWQPSTEAFF.

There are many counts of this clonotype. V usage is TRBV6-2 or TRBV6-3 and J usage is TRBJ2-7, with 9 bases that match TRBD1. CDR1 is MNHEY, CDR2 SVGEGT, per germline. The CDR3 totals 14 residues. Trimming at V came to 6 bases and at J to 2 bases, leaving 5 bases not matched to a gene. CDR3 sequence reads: CASRDRGYTYEQYF. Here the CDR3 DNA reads TGTGCCAGCAGGGACAGGGGATACACCTACGAGCAGTACTTC.

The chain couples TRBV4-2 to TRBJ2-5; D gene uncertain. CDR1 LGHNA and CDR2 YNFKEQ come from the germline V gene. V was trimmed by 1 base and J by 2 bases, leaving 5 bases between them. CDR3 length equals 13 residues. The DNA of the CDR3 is TGTGCCAGCAGCCAAGCGGATCAAGAGACCCAGTACTTC. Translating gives CASSQADQETQYF.

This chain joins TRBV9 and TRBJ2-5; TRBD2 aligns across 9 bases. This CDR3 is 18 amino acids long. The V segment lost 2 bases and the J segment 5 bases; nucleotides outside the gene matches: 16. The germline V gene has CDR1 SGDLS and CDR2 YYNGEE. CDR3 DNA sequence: TGTGCCAGCAGCGTCCGAGATAGTGGCGGGGGGGCAGAGGAGACCCAGTACTTC. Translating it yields CASSVRDSGGGAEETQYF.

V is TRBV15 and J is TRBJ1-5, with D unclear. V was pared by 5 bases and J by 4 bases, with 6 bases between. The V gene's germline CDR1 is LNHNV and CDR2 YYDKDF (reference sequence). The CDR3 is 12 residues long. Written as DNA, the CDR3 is TGTGCCACCAGCCCAGTTAATCAGCCCCAGCATTTT. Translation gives CATSPVNQPQHF.

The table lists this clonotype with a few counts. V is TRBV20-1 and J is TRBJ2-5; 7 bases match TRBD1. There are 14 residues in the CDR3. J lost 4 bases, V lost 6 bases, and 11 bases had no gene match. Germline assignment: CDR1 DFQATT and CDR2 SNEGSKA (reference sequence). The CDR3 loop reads CSASTVRGLETQYF. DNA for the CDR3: TGCAGTGCAAGTACTGTGAGGGGGCTAGAGACCCAGTACTTC.

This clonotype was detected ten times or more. The CDR3: CASSYRDRVFGNGYTF. For the CDR3, the DNA is TGTGCCAGCAGCTATCGTGACAGGGTATTTGGGAATGGCTACACCTTC. The rearrangement joins TRBV6-5 to TRBJ1-2, with 7 positions matching TRBD1. Germline V CDR1 and CDR2: MNHEY, SVGAGI. With 6 bases clipped from V and 6 bases from J, the junction kept 16 bases outside the gene matches. This CDR3 spans 16 amino acids.

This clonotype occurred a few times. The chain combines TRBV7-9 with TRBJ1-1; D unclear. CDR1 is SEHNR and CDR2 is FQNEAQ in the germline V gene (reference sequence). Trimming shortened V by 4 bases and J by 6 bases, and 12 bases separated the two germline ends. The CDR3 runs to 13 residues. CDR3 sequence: CASSSDLDAEAFF. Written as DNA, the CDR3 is TGTGCCAGCAGCTCGGATCTAGATGCTGAAGCTTTCTTT. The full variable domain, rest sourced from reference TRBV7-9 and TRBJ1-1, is DTGVSQNPRHKITKRGQNVTFRCDPISEHNRLYWYRQTLGQGPEFLTYFQNEAQLEKSRLLSDRFSAERPKGSFSTLEIQRTEQGDSAMYLCASSSDLDAEAFFGQGTRLTVV.

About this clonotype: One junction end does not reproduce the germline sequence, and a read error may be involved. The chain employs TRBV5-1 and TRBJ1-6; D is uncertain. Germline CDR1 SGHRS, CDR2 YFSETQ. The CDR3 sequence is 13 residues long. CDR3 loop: CASSKRLRTPLHF. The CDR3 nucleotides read TGTGCCAGCAGCAAACGATTGAGGACACCCCTCCACTTT.

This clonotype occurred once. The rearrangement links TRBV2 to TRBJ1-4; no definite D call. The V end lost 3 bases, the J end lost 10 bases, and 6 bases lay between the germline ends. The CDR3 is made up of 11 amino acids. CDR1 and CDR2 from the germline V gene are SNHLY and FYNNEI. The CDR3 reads CASSERVKLFF. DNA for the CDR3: TGTGCCAGCAGTGAGAGGGTAAAACTGTTTTTT.

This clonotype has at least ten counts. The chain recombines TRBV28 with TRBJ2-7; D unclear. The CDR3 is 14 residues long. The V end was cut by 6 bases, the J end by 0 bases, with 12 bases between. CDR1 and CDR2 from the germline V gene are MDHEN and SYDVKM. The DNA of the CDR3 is TGTGCCAGCAGGCGCCTTAGTCCCTCCTACGAGCAGTACTTC. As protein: CASRRLSPSYEQYF.

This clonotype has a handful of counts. The CDR3 region has the DNA TGTGCCAGCAGGGTGGATAATCAGCCCCAGCATTTT. Its translation is CASRVDNQPQHF. This chain connects TRBV12-3 or TRBV12-4 to TRBJ1-5, with unresolved D. This CDR3 has 12 amino acids. V was pared by 6 bases and J by 4 bases, with 7 bases between.

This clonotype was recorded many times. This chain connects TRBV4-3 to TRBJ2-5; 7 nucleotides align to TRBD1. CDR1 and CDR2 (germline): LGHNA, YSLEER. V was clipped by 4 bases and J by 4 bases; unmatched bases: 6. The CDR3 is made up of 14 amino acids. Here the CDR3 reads CASSLQGQRETQYF. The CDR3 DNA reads TGCGCCAGCAGCCTCCAGGGACAGCGAGAGACCCAGTACTTC.

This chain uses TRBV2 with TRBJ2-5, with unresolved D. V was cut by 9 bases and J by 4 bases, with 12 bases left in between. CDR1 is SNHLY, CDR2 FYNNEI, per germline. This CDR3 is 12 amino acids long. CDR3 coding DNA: TGTGCCAGTTTACAGACACTAGAGACCCAGTACTTC. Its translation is CASLQTLETQYF.

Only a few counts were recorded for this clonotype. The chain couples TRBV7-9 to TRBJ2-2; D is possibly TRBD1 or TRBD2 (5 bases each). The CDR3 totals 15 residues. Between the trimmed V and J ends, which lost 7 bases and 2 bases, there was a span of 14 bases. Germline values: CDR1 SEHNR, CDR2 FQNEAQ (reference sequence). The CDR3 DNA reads TGTGCCAGCACCGGGACCGGGGATAACACCGGGGAGCTGTTTTTT. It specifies CASTGTGDNTGELFF.

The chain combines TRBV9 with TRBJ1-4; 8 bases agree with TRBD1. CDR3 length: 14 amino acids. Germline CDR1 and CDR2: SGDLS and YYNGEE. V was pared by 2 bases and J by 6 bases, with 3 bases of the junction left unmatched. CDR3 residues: CASSVGTGYEKLFF. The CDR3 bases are TGTGCCAGCAGCGTGGGGACAGGTTATGAAAAACTGTTTTTT.

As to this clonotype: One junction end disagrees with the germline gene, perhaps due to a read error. The chain's CDR3 is CACSQGLNQPQHF. CDR3 sequence (DNA): TGTGCCTGTAGTCAGGGATTGAATCAGCCCCAGCATTTT. The chain combines TRBV19 with TRBJ1-5; D may be TRBD1 (5 bases). Germline CDR1 reads LNHDA; CDR2 reads SQIVND (reference sequence). The CDR3 has 13 residues.

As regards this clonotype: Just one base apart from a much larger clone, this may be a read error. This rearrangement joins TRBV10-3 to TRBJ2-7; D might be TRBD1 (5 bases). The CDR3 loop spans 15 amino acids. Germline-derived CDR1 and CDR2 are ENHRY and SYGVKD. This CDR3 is CASSLSAGSWYGQYF. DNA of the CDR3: TGTGCCAGCAGTTTATCGGCAGGGTCGTGGTACGGGCAGTACTTC.

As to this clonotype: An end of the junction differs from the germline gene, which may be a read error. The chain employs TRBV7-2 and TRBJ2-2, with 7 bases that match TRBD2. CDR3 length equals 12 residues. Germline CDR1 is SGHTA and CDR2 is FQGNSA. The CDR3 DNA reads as TGTGCCAGCAGCCTAGGGACGCGGGAGCTGGGTTTT. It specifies CASSLGTRELGF.